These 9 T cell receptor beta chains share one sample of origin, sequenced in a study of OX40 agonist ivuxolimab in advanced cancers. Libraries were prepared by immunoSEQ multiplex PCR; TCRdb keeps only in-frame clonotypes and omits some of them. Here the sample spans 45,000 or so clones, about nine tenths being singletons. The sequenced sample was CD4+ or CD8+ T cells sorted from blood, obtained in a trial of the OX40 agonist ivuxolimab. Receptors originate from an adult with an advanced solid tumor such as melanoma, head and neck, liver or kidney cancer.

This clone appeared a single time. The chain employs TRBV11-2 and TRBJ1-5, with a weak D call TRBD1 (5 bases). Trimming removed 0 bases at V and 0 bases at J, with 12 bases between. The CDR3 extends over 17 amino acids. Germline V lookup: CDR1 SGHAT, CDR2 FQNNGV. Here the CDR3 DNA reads TGTGCCAGCAGCTTAGAATTGGGCAGGGATAGCAATCAGCCCCAGCATTTT. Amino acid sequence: CASSLELGRDSNQPQHF.

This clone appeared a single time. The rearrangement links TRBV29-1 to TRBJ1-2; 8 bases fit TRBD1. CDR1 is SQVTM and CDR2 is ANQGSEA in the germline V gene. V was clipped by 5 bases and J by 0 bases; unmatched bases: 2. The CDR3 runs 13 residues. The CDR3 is CSVSTGANYGYTF. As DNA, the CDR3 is TGCAGCGTTTCGACAGGGGCTAACTATGGCTACACCTTC. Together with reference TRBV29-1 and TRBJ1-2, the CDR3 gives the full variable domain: SAVISQKPSRDICQRGTSLTIQCQVDSQVTMMFWYRQQPGQSLTLIATANQGSEATYESGFVIDKFPISRPNLTFSTLTVSNMSPEDSSIYLCSVSTGANYGYTFGSGTRLTVV.

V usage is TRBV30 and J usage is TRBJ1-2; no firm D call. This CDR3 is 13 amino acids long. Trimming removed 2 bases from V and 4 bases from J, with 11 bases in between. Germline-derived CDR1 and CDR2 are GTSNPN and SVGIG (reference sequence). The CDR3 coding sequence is TGTGCCTGGAGTACCCCGCAGTCCTATGGCTACACCTTC. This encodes CAWSTPQSYGYTF.

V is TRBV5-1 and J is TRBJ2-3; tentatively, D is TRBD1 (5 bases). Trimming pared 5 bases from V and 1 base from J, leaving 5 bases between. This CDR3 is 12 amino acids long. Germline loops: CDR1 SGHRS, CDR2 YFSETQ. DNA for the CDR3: TGCGCCAGCAGACAGGGCACAGATACGCAGTATTTT. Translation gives CASRQGTDTQYF.

As DNA, the CDR3 is TGTGCCAGCAGCTTGGCGGGCAGGGGGCAAGAGACCCAGTACTTC. Protein sequence: CASSLAGRGQETQYF. The V gene is TRBV5-4, the J gene TRBJ2-5; 7 bases line up with TRBD1. The germline V gene encodes CDR1 SGHNT and CDR2 YYREEE (reference sequence). CDR3 size: 15 residues. Unmatched junction bases numbered 4, after V lost 0 bases and J lost 2 bases.

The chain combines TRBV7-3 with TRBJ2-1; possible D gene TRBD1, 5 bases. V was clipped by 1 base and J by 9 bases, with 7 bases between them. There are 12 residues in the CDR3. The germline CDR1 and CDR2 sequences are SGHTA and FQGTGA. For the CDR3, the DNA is TGTGCCAGCAGCTTAAATCAGGGTGAGCAGTTCTTC. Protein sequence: CASSLNQGEQFF.

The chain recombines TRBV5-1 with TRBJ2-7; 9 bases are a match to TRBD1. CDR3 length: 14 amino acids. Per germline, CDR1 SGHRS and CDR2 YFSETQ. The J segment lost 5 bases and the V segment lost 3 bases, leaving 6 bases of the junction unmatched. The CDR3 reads CASSSGQGIHEQYF. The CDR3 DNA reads TGCGCCAGCAGCTCGGGACAGGGAATCCACGAGCAGTACTTC. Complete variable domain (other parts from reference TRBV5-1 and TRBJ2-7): KAGVTQTPRYLIKTRGQQVTLSCSPISGHRSVSWYQQTPGQGLQFLFEYFSETQRNKGNFPGRFSGRQFSNSRSEMNVSTLELGDSALYLCASSSGQGIHEQYFGPGTRLTVT.

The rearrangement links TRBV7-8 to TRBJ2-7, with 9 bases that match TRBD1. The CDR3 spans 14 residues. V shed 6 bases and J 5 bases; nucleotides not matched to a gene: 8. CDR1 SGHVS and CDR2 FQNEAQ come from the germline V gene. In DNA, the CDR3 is TGTGCCAGCAGTCGGGGGACAGGGTCACACGAGCAGTACTTC. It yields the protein CASSRGTGSHEQYF.

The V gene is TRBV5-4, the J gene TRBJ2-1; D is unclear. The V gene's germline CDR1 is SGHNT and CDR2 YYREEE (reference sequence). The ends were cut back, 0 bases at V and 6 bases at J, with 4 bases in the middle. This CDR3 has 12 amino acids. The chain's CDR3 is CASSLDFNEQFF. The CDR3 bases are TGTGCCAGCAGCTTGGACTTCAATGAGCAGTTCTTC. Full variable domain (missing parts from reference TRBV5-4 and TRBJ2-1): ETGVTQSPTHLIKTRGQQVTLRCSSQSGHNTVSWYQQALGQGPQFIFQYYREEENGRGNFPPRFSGLQFPNYSSELNVNALELDDSALYLCASSLDFNEQFFGPGTRLTVL.